This TCR beta chain was identified during a study of blood T cells in healthy people across ages. In regard to this clonotype: This sequence may be a read error, since a much larger clone differs from it by one base.

Each sample yielded at least 6 micrograms of PBMC total RNA. Through a sample-barcoded 5' primer and a J-beta primer mix, a second PCR was run for roughly 6 to 11 cycles. TCRdb redid the calling of the 5' RACE reads with MiXCR, one entry per CDR3 protein. The sample lists about 800,000 distinct CDR3 sequences; about 45% were seen once. Germline loops: CDR1 SGHRS, CDR2 YFSETQ. The germline V and J ends were trimmed by 6 bases and 4 bases, with 15 bases remaining between them. CDR3 length: 14 residues. This TCR came from a man older than 75 in good health. Sequencing was carried out using blood. The chain couples TRBV5-1 to TRBJ2-3; perhaps TRBD2 as D (5 bases). CDR3 sequence (DNA): TGCGCCAGCACCAGGACTTGCTACTCAGATACGCAGTATTTT. Translated: CASTRTCYSDTQYF.